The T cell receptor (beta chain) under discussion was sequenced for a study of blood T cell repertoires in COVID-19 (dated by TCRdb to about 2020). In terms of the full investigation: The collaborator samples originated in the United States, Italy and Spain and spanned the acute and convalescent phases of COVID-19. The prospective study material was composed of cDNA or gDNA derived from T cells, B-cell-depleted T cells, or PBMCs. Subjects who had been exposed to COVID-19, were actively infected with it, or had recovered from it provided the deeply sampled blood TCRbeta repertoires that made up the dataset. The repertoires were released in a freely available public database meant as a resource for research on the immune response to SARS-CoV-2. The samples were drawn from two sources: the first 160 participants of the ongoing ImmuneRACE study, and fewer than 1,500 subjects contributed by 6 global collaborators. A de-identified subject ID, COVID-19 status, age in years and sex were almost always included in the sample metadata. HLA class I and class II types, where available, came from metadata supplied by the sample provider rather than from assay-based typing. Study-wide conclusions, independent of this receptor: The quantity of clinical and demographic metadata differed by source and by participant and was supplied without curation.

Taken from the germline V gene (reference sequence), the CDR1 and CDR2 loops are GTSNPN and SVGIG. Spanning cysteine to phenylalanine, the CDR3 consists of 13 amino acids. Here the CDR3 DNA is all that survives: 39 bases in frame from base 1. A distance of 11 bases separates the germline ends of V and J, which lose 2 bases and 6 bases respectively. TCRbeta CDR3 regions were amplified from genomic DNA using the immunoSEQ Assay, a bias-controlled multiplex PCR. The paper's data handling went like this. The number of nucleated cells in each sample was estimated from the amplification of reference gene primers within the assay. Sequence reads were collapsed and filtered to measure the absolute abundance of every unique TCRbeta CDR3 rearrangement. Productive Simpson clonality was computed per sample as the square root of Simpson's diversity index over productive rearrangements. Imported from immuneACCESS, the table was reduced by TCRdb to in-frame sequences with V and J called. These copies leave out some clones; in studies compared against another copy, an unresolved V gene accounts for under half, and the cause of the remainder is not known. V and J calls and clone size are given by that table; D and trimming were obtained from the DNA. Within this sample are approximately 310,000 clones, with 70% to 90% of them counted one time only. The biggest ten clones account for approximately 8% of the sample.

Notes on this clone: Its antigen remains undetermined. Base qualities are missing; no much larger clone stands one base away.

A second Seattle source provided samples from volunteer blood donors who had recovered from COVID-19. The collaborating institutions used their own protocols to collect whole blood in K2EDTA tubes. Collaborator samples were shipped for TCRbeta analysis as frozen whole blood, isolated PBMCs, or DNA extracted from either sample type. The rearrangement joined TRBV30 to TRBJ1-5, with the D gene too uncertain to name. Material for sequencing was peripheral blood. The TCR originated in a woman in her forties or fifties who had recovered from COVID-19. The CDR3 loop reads CAWSSGRSQPQHF. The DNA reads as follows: TGTGCCTGGAGTTCGGGTAGAAGTCAGCCCCAGCATTTT.